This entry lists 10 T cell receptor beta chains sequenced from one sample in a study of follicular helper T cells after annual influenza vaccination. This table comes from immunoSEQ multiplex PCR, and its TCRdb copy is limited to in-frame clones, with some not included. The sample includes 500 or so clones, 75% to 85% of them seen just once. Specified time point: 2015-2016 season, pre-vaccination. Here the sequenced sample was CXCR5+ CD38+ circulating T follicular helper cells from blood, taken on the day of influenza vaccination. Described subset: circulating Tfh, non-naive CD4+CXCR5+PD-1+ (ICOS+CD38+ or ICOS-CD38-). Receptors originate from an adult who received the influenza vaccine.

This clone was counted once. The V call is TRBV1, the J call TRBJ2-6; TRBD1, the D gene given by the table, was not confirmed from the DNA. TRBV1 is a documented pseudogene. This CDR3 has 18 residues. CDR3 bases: TGCACCAGCAGCCCAGGTAGTTGTGCACAAAGTCGGGCCAACGTCCTGACTTTC. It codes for CTSSPGSCAQSRANVLTF.

CDR3 region: CSAQGSWGTEAFF. In DNA, the CDR3 is TGCAGCGCCCAGGGCTCCTGGGGCACTGAAGCTTTCTTT. J is TRBJ1-1 and V is TRBV29-1; D perhaps matches TRBD1 (5 bases). CDR1 SQVTM and CDR2 ANQGSEA come from the germline V gene. The length of the CDR3 is 13 residues. V gave up 7 bases and J gave up 4 bases, with 16 bases separating them.

CDR3 DNA sequence: TGTGCCAGCAGCCTCAAGAACACCGGGGAGCTGTTTTTT. It yields the protein CASSLKNTGELFF. The chain recombines TRBV7-3 with TRBJ2-2; D not resolved. Trimming took off 5 bases at V and 1 base at J, with 5 bases between the two ends. The CDR3 has 13 residues. Germline V lookup: CDR1 SGHTA, CDR2 FQGTGA. Filled out from reference TRBV7-3 and TRBJ2-2, the complete variable domain reads GAGVSQTPSNKVTEKGKYVELRCDPISGHTALYWYRQSLGQGPEFLIYFQGTGAADDSGLPNDRFFAVRPEGSVSTLKIQRTERGDSAVYLCASSLKNTGELFFGEGSRLTVL.

The CDR3 loop is CASIRKTRSSYNEQFF. The CDR3 region has the DNA TGTGCCAGCATACGAAAGACCCGGAGCTCCTACAATGAGCAGTTCTTC. The chain uses TRBV2 and TRBJ2-1, with no clear D. Trimming took 7 bases from V and 0 from J, leaving 16 bases between them. This CDR3 region has 16 residues. CDR1 and CDR2 from the germline V gene are SNHLY and FYNNEI. Supplemented by reference TRBV2 and TRBJ2-1, the full variable domain reads EPEVTQTPSHQVTQMGQEVILRCVPISNHLYFYWYRQILGQKVEFLVSFYNNEISEKSEIFDDQFSVERPDGSNFTLKIRSTKLEDSAMYFCASIRKTRSSYNEQFFGPGTRLTVL.

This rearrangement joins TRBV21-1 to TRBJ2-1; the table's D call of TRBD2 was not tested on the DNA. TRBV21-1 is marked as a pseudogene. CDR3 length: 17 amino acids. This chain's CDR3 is CASRKNVATPSDNEQFF. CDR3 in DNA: TGTGCCAGCAGAAAGAACGTAGCTACACCATCCGACAATGAGCAGTTCTTC.

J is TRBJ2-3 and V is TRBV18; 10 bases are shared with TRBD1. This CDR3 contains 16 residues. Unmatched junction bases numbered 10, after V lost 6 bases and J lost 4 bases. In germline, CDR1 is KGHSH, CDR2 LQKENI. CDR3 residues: CASSPTGTGVPDTQYF. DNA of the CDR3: TGTGCCAGCTCGCCCACCGGGACAGGGGTCCCAGATACGCAGTATTTT.

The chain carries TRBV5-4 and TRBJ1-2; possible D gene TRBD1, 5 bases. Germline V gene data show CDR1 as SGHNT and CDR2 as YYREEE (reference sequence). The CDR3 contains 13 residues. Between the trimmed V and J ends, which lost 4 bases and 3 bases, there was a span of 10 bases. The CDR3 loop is CASSRDGHYGYTF. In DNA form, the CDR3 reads TGTGCCAGCAGCCGGGACGGACACTATGGCTACACCTTC.

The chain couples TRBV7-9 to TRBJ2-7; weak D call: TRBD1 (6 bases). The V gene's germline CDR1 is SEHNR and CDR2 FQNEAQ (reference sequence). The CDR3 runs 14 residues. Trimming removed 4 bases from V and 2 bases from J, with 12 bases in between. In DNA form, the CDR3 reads TGTGCCAGCAGCTCGGACAGCAGGACCTACGAGCAGTACTTC. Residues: CASSSDSRTYEQYF.

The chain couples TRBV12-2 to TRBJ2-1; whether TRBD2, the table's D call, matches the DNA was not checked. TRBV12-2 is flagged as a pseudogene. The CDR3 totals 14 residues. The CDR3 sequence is CASRLAGGKGEQFF. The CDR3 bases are TGTGCAAGTCGCTTAGCGGGAGGAAAAGGAGAGCAGTTCTTC.

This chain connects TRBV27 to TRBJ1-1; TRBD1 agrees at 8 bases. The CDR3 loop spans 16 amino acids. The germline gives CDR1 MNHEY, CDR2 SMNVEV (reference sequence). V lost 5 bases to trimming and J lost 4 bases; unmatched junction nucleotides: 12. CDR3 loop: CASSDRGIDFSTEAFF. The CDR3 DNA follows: TGTGCCAGCAGTGACAGGGGAATCGATTTTAGCACTGAAGCTTTCTTT.